This T cell receptor beta chain was recovered during a study of T cell clusters in autoimmune cytopenias. Study results and limitations: Compared with active autoimmune hepatitis patients, healthy donors showed 2.5 to 3-fold more exclusive TRB clusters.

One tube held mixed TRB-A and TRB-B primer pools for touch-down PCR. For each CDR3 protein, TCRdb gives one entry from its re-call of the multiplex PCR reads, without DNA. In total, the table holds about 3,600 distinct CDR3 sequences. TRB amplification used 250 ng of peripheral blood genomic DNA. Concerning this clonotype itself: The target antigen is unknown.

The germline V gene encodes CDR1 SGHAT and CDR2 FQNNGV. This CDR3 has 13 residues. The chain recombines TRBV11-2 with TRBJ1-2; the TCRdb D gene call, TRBD1, has no DNA to confirm it. The sequenced sample consisted of peripheral blood. The clonotype comes from a human donor with an autoimmune cytopenia or autoimmune hepatitis (not recorded which). The CDR3 sequence is CASSLRQIYGYTF.